A selection of T cell receptor beta chains follows, all from one sample in a study of T cells in Graves' hyperthyroidism and ophthalmopathy. TCRdb recomputed calls from the multiplex PCR reads with MiXCR, one row per CDR3 protein. Among some 180,000 distinct CDR3 sequences, around 17% were seen once, and the ten largest hold around 48%. Sequencing used blood. The receptors were sampled from a woman aged 45-60 years with Graves' hyperthyroidism. Both conserved end residues are trimmed from each CDR3. Fields, in order: V gene, J gene, CDR3 protein.

V: TRBV28
J: TRBJ1-5
CDR3: ASSSHQGHDNQPQH

V: TRBV11-2
J: TRBJ2-3
CDR3: ASSSDSTSPDTQY

V: TRBV6-1
J: TRBJ2-3
CDR3: ASGFFDSTDTQY

V: TRBV12-3/TRBV12-4
J: TRBJ2-1
CDR3: ASSPVAGGPGNEQF

V: TRBV20-1
J: TRBJ2-7
CDR3: SARENGRRYEQY

V: TRBV30
J: TRBJ1-1
CDR3: AWGLPRGGTEAF

V: TRBV20-1
J: TRBJ2-5
CDR3: SASGQYQETQY

V: TRBV27
J: TRBJ2-1
CDR3: ASIRWAGGNNEQF

V: TRBV10-3
J: TRBJ1-2
CDR3: AISYREGSYGYT

V: TRBV20-1
J: TRBJ2-1
CDR3: SATQTSGRAVNEQF

V: TRBV15
J: TRBJ2-5
CDR3: ATSRVKGRQETQY

V: TRBV27
J: TRBJ1-2
CDR3: ASSPATGIIYGYT

V: TRBV9
J: TRBJ1-1
CDR3: ASKQGDTEAF

V: TRBV7-6
J: TRBJ1-1
CDR3: ASSLSWNTEAF

V: TRBV19
J: TRBJ1-3
CDR3: ASSISPTGSGNTIY

V: TRBV11-2
J: TRBJ2-4
CDR3: ASSPTTNIQY

V: TRBV11-2
J: TRBJ2-4
CDR3: ASRAAGNIQY

V: TRBV7-9
J: TRBJ2-1
CDR3: ASSLAGSNNEQF

V: TRBV7-6
J: TRBJ2-1
CDR3: ASSLTGRDDNEQF

V: TRBV19
J: TRBJ2-1
CDR3: ASGRAGAGYNEQF

V: TRBV10-3
J: TRBJ2-3
CDR3: AISVAGAGGTDTQY

V: TRBV6-2/TRBV6-3
J: TRBJ2-2
CDR3: ASSYSIVTANTGELF

V: TRBV6-5
J: TRBJ2-3
CDR3: ASSDARPTDTQY

V: TRBV18
J: TRBJ1-5
CDR3: ASSRSEAQPQH

V: TRBV2
J: TRBJ2-1
CDR3: ASKSGGYNEQF

V: TRBV7-9
J: TRBJ2-7
CDR3: ASSSRGRGYEQY

V: TRBV28
J: TRBJ2-7
CDR3: ASSTLRGAGGPSGYEQY

V: TRBV12-3/TRBV12-4
J: TRBJ2-1
CDR3: ASPSGGTGNNEQF

V: TRBV5-1
J: TRBJ1-1
CDR3: ASSLVPRSGGMNTEAF

V: TRBV2
J: TRBJ2-7
CDR3: ASSEMAVYEQY

V: TRBV5-1
J: TRBJ2-7
CDR3: ASRGTSSYEQY

V: TRBV6-1
J: TRBJ2-1
CDR3: ASSGGGVSNEQF

V: TRBV11-3
J: TRBJ2-7
CDR3: ASSLEQGAFREQY

V: TRBV7-9
J: TRBJ2-1
CDR3: ATKPGLAGFEQF

V: TRBV7-3
J: TRBJ2-1
CDR3: ASSPLRAGGEGEQF

V: TRBV12-3/TRBV12-4
J: TRBJ1-2
CDR3: ASSFVGVGYT

V: TRBV12-3/TRBV12-4
J: TRBJ1-1
CDR3: ASSRGDGTEAF

V: TRBV20-1
J: TRBJ1-5
CDR3: SARGRWNRGYGNQPQH

V: TRBV11-3
J: TRBJ2-5
CDR3: AGSLGASRETQY

V: TRBV29-1
J: TRBJ1-2
CDR3: SVVMAAGYT